This T cell receptor beta chain was recorded in a study of T-cell memory formation after mild COVID-19. CDR3 size: 15 residues. From germline, CDR1 is LGHNA and CDR2 YNFKEQ. J lost 0 bases, V lost 6 bases, and 6 bases had no gene match. TCR alpha and TCR beta cDNA libraries carrying sample barcodes and UMIs were produced by 5'RACE using constant-segment primers. TCRdb re-called the 5' RACE reads through MiXCR, storing one row per CDR3 protein. This table has about 560,000 distinct CDR3 sequences, roughly 17% appearing once. The chain uses TRBV4-2 and TRBJ2-3; 7 positions match TRBD2. The sequence was obtained from an adult woman who had mild COVID-19 (a few samples of this study predate the infection). Cell type and time point are not known. Sequencing used PBMCs or a T cell subset sorted from them (not recorded which). CDR3 amino acids: CASRTREDSTDTQYF. CDR3 coding DNA: TGTGCCAGCAGAACCCGGGAGGACAGCACAGATACGCAGTATTTT.